The 3 T cell receptor beta chains below all came from one sample that was sequenced in a study of T cells in localized non-small cell lung cancer. Method: immunoSEQ multiplex PCR; TCRdb's copy keeps in-frame clones and lacks some. The sample has under 35,000 clones, 88% seen once; the top ten hold 4% to 5%. The source was peripheral blood mononuclear cells, collected before any cancer treatment. The receptors come from a woman between 40 and 69 years old with stage III lung adenocarcinoma.

The CDR3 DNA is TGTGCCTGGAGTCCGCGAGACAGCCCCAATCAGTGGCCCCAGCATTTT. It is translated as CAWSPRDSPNQWPQHF. The chain is built from TRBV30 and TRBJ1-5; D possibly corresponds to TRBD1 (5 bases). The CDR3 extends over 16 amino acids. Germline CDR1 and CDR2: GTSNPN and SVGIG (reference sequence). V was shortened by 2 bases and J by 9 bases, with 23 bases between the two germline ends. The full variable domain, in which reference TRBV30 and TRBJ1-5 provide the parts outside the CDR3, is SQTIHQWPATLVQPVGSPLSLECTVEGTSNPNLYWYRQAAGRGLQLLFYSVGIGQISSEVPQNLSASRPQDRQFILSSKKLLLSDSGFYLCAWSPRDSPNQWPQHFGDGTRLSIL.

The chain has TRBV11-2 and TRBJ1-1; 7 bases match TRBD1. Germline CDR1 SGHAT, CDR2 FQNNGV. The CDR3 has 15 amino acids. The ends lost 1 base at V and 1 base at J; junction bases unmatched: 3. The CDR3 region has the DNA TGTGCCAGCAGCTTAGGTACAGGGGAGAACACTGAAGCTTTCTTT. It is translated as CASSLGTGENTEAFF.

The chain uses TRBV21-1 and TRBJ1-2. TRBV21-1 is a known pseudogene. The CDR3 totals 15 residues. CDR3 nucleotides: TGTGCCAGCAGCGCCAACAGGGACTCTAACTATGGCTACACCTTC. This translates into CASSANRDSNYGYTF.